A selection of T cell receptor beta chains follows, all from one sample in a study of blood T cell repertoires in COVID-19. Assay: immunoSEQ multiplex PCR; the TCRdb copy retains only in-frame clones and omits some. The data hold 61,000 or so clones, with approximately 80% observed a single time. Sequencing was performed on peripheral blood. The receptors were gathered from a woman over 75 with acute or convalescent COVID-19. CDR3s include the opening cysteine and the closing phenylalanine or tryptophan. The D gene is left open where the match is weak. Clone size is stated in some rows and not others, as once, few, many or a class when expanded.

>TRBD2|TRBJ2-1|TRBV3-1/TRBV3-2|once
TGTGCCAGCAGCCTCCGGCTAGCGGACTACAATGAGCAGTTCTTC
CASSLRLADYNEQFF
>TRBD2|TRBJ2-7|TRBV28|.
TGTGCCAGCATGGAACTAGCGGGTGCTTACGAGCAGTACTTC
CASMELAGAYEQYF
>.|TRBJ2-3|TRBV19|medium-sized
TGTGCCAGTAAAAACTTCACAGATACGCAGTATTTT
CASKNFTDTQYF
>.|TRBJ2-1|TRBV6-2/TRBV6-3|.
TGTGCCAGCAGCCCTTTAAACCGTGGCGGGATCTCCTACAATGAGCAGTTCTTC
CASSPLNRGGISYNEQFF
>.|TRBJ2-7|TRBV12-3/TRBV12-4|.
TGTGCCAGCAGTTTGGACAGTCCCTACGAGCAGTACTTC
CASSLDSPYEQYF
>TRBD1|TRBJ1-4|TRBV28|.
TGTGCCAGCAGTGGGACAGCGATTAATGAAAAACTGTTTTTT
CASSGTAINEKLFF
>.|TRBJ1-6|TRBV3-1/TRBV3-2|.
TGTGCCAGCAGCGAAGTCGGTCGGTACGGTTCACCCCTCCACTTT
CASSEVGRYGSPLHF
>TRBD2|TRBJ2-5|TRBV5-1|.
TGCGCCAGCAGCTTGGGACTAGCGGGGGGGCAAGAGACCCAGTACTTC
CASSLGLAGGQETQYF
>.|TRBJ2-3|TRBV10-3|.
TGTGCCATCAGTACGAATAGTTTGGCGGCATCAGATACGCAGTATTTT
CAISTNSLAASDTQYF
>TRBD1|TRBJ2-1|TRBV5-1|.
TGCGCCAGCAGCTTGGCTCCCTGGGACAGCACACAGTTCTTC
CASSLAPWDSTQFF
>.|TRBJ2-3|TRBV24-1|.
TGTGCCACCAGTGATTTGGTTAGCGGACCTTCAGATACGCAGTATTTT
CATSDLVSGPSDTQYF
>.|TRBJ1-2|TRBV10-3|.
TGTGCCATCAGTCAGGGTTTAAACTATGGCTACACCTTC
CAISQGLNYGYTF
>TRBD1|TRBJ2-5|TRBV27|few
TGTGCCAGCAGTAAGAGACAGGGGGAGAGGGAGACCCAGTACTTC
CASSKRQGERETQYF
>TRBD2|TRBJ2-7|TRBV19|few
TGTGCCAGTAGTGCCACTAGCGGGAGCGTTTACGAGCAGTACTTC
CASSATSGSVYEQYF
>TRBD2|TRBJ2-1|TRBV7-9|.
TGTGCCAGCAGATACCTGGAGGTAGCGGGAGTAAATGAGCAGTTCTTC
CASRYLEVAGVNEQFF
>TRBD1|TRBJ2-1|TRBV5-1|once
TGCGCCAGCAGCTTTGGACAGGGGGCACTCTACAATGAGCAGTTCTTC
CASSFGQGALYNEQFF
>TRBD1|TRBJ1-1|TRBV12-5|.
TGTGCTAGTGGACCCGGACAGGTGAACACTGAAGCTTTCTTT
CASGPGQVNTEAFF
>.|TRBJ1-5|TRBV27|.
TGTGCCAGCAGTTTAGTCGGAGGAGGCAATCAGCCCCAGCATTTT
CASSLVGGGNQPQHF
>.|TRBJ1-5|TRBV6-6|.
TGTGCCAGCAGTCCCCGCAGGGCTGACAATCAGCCCCAGCATTTT
CASSPRRADNQPQHF
>.|TRBJ2-1|TRBV13|.
TGTGCCAGCAGCTTACCACAGGGTCTCGGCTACAATGAGCAGTTCTTC
CASSLPQGLGYNEQFF
>.|TRBJ1-4|TRBV5-8|.
TGTGCCAGCAGCTCCTACAGGAATGAAAAACTGTTTTTT
CASSSYRNEKLFF
>.|TRBJ2-3|TRBV9|.
TGTGCCAGCAGCGGCCTAAGAGATACGCAGTATTTT
CASSGLRDTQYF
>TRBD1|TRBJ2-7|TRBV10-2|.
TGCGCCAGCAGTGAGTACAGGACAGGGAAAAACTACGAGCAGTACTTC
CASSEYRTGKNYEQYF
>TRBD1|TRBJ1-1|TRBV5-1|.
TGCGCCAGCAGCTTGGAGGGGGCCGGGTGGACTGAAGCTTTCTTT
CASSLEGAGWTEAFF
>.|TRBJ1-3|TRBV5-1|.
TGCGCCAGCAGCGAACAGGGTCCTGGAAACACCATATATTTT
CASSEQGPGNTIYF
>.|TRBJ2-6|TRBV27|.
TGTGCCAGCAGGGATCATTGGGGCGGCTCTGGGGCCAACGTCCTGACTTTC
CASRDHWGGSGANVLTF
>TRBD2|TRBJ2-1|TRBV18|.
TGTGCCAGCTCACCTACCGGGACTACGAGTTACAATGAGCAGTTCTTC
CASSPTGTTSYNEQFF
>TRBD1|TRBJ1-5|TRBV30|.
TGTGCCTGGAGTGGACAGGGTGGGTTTCAGCCCCAGCATTTT
CAWSGQGGFQPQHF
>TRBD2|TRBJ2-6|TRBV2|.
TGTGCCAGCAGCCGCCCGGGAGGGGGGGCCAACGTCCTGACTTTC
CASSRPGGGANVLTF
>.|TRBJ1-1|TRBV7-9|.
TGTGCCAGCAGCCCCGAAGGTAACACGAGGACTGAAGCTTTCTTT
CASSPEGNTRTEAFF
>TRBD1|TRBJ1-2|TRBV2|few
TGTGCCAGCAGTGAAGCCAGGGACAGGGGAAACTATGGCTACACCTTC
CASSEARDRGNYGYTF
>.|TRBJ2-2|TRBV7-8|few
TGTGCCAGCAGCTTAGTTTACAGGGATGGGGAGCTGTTTTTT
CASSLVYRDGELFF
>TRBD1|TRBJ1-1|TRBV13|.
TGTGCCAGCAGCTTATTGACAGGGGGCCGCGTGAACACTGAAGCTTTCTTT
CASSLLTGGRVNTEAFF
>.|TRBJ1-2|TRBV4-2|.
TGTGCCAGCAGCCAAGGGGCCACAGGCCCCGGGCATGGCTACACCTTC
CASSQGATGPGHGYTF
>TRBD2|TRBJ2-1|TRBV9|few
TGTGCCAGCAGCGTAGGCGGGAGGGGGTCCGACAATGAGCAGTTCTTC
CASSVGGRGSDNEQFF
>.|TRBJ2-3|TRBV10-2|.
TGCGCCAGCAGCGAACTCACAGATACGCAGTATTTT
CASSELTDTQYF
>.|TRBJ1-2|TRBV18|.
TGTGCCAGCTCCCCGGACTTCTATGGCTACACCTTC
CASSPDFYGYTF
>.|TRBJ2-1|TRBV7-2|.
TGTGCCAGCAGCTTAGTGAGCAGGGACAATGAGCAGTTCTTC
CASSLVSRDNEQFF
>TRBD2|TRBJ2-3|TRBV5-8|.
TGTGCCAGCAGCTCCGGACTAGCGAGCACAGATACGCAGTATTTT
CASSSGLASTDTQYF
>TRBD1|TRBJ1-5|TRBV2|.
TGTGCCAGTTCCCGGGACAGGGGCCTTAGCAATCAGCCCCAGCATTTT
CASSRDRGLSNQPQHF
>TRBD1|TRBJ1-1|TRBV30|.
TGTGCCTGGACGGGACAGGGAATCTCGAACACTGAAGCTTTCTTT
CAWTGQGISNTEAFF
>TRBD1|TRBJ2-7|TRBV29-1|.
TGCAGCGTGGCCGGGACAGGCGGACCCTACGAGCAGTACTTC
CSVAGTGGPYEQYF
>TRBD1|TRBJ1-3|TRBV25-1|.
TGTGCCAGCAGTGATAGGGGACAGGGAACTGGAAACACCATATATTTT
CASSDRGQGTGNTIYF
>TRBD1|TRBJ2-7|TRBV6-6|once
TGTGCCAGCAGTTACGACAGGGGCTACGAGCAGTACTTC
CASSYDRGYEQYF
>TRBD1|TRBJ2-1|TRBV23-1|.
TGCGCCAGCAGCCGGACAGGGCAGTTCTTC
CASSRTGQFF
>.|TRBJ2-7|TRBV7-8|.
TGTGCCAGCAGCACAGTCACTAGTTCCGAGCAGTACTTC
CASSTVTSSEQYF
>.|TRBJ2-5|TRBV2|.
TGTGCCAGCAGTGAGCGACTAATCTCACAAGAGACCCAGTACTTC
CASSERLISQETQYF
>.|TRBJ2-7|TRBV18|.
TGTGCCAGCTCACCTGACCGACTACTCTACGAGCAGTACTTC
CASSPDRLLYEQYF
>TRBD2|TRBJ2-7|TRBV6-2/TRBV6-3|few
TGTGCCAGCAGTCTACTAGCGGGGGGGCGGAAGCAGTACTTC
CASSLLAGGRKQYF
>.|TRBJ1-5|TRBV7-6|.
TGTGCCAGCAGCTTACGGGAAAATCAGCCCCAGCATTTT
CASSLRENQPQHF
>.|TRBJ2-7|TRBV5-5|.
TGTGCCAGCAGCCCCGGACAAGTCTACGAGCAGTACTTC
CASSPGQVYEQYF
>.|TRBJ1-5|TRBV6-1|.
TGTGCCAGCAGTGAAGACATGATTCAGCCCCAGCATTTT
CASSEDMIQPQHF
>.|TRBJ1-2|TRBV6-5|.
TGTGCCAGCAGAAACTTCGGAGAGGAAAACTATGGCTACACCTTC
CASRNFGEENYGYTF
>TRBD1|TRBJ2-5|TRBV7-8|.
TGTGCCAGCAGCTTGCAGGCTGGACAGGGGCAAGAGACCCAGTACTTC
CASSLQAGQGQETQYF
>.|TRBJ2-1|TRBV6-4|.
TGTGCCAGCAGTAAAGAGGAGTCTGGCATCGGTGGTGAGCAGTTCTTC
CASSKEESGIGGEQFF
>TRBD2|TRBJ2-2|TRBV5-1|.
TGCGCCAGCAGCTTCTCTAGCGGAGGGAACACCGGGGAGCTGTTTTTT
CASSFSSGGNTGELFF
>TRBD1|TRBJ1-2|TRBV29-1|.
TGCAGCGTAGTGGGACAGGGGGCGTTTTTTTCGGGCTACACCTTC
CSVVGQGAFFSGYTF
>TRBD1|TRBJ2-7|TRBV6-6|once
TGTGCCAGCAGCTTTCAGGGGGATGCCTACGAGCAGTACTTC
CASSFQGDAYEQYF
>.|TRBJ2-1|TRBV5-1|.
TGCGCCAGCAGCTTCGACTACTCCTACAATGAGCAGTTCTTC
CASSFDYSYNEQFF
>.|TRBJ2-3|TRBV5-1|.
TGCGCCAGCAGCTTGGGTCCGGGTGTCGCAGATACGCAGTATTTT
CASSLGPGVADTQYF